The clone carrying this T cell receptor beta chain has a count of ten or more. The sample originates from a study of blood T cell repertoires in COVID-19. V was pared by 1 base and J by 3 bases, with 5 bases of the junction left unmatched. The germline CDR1 and CDR2 sequences are GTSNPN and SVGIG (reference sequence). The CDR3 is 15 amino acids. Measured with immunoSEQ multiplex PCR; TCRdb has only the in-frame clones, and not every one. The sample has 200,000 to 300,000 clones, 83% seen once. The chain carries TRBV30 and TRBJ1-1; 10 positions agree with TRBD1. The clonotype originates from a human donor in a cohort sampled during active COVID-19. The sequenced sample was peripheral blood. In DNA, the CDR3 is TGTGCCTGGAGTGACAGGACAGGGGGTGACACTGAAGCTTTCTTT. Translating gives CAWSDRTGGDTEAFF.